The 13 T cell receptor beta chains below all came from one sample that was sequenced in a study of T-cell memory formation after mild COVID-19. TCRdb independently ran MiXCR on the 5' RACE reads; one entry per CDR3 protein. The table lists a few hundred thousand distinct CDR3 sequences, 14% of them singletons. Specimen: PBMCs or a T cell subset sorted from them (not recorded which). These receptor sequences come from a man between 18 and 29 years old who had mild COVID-19 (a few samples of this study predate the infection). Cell type and time point are not known.

This clonotype has a count of ten or more. The chain has TRBV7-2 and TRBJ1-1, with 9 positions matching TRBD1. The V and J ends lost 5 bases and 0 bases, in that order; junction bases with no gene match: 7. CDR1 is SGHTA, CDR2 FQGNSA, per germline. The CDR3 length is 16 residues. The CDR3 nucleotides are TGTGCCAGCAGCCCCAGGACAGGGGCAATGAACACTGAAGCTTTCTTT. This translates into CASSPRTGAMNTEAFF.

This clonotype appeared a few times. This chain links TRBV20-1 with TRBJ2-7, with D perhaps assigned TRBD1 or TRBD2 (6 bases each). Trimming cost V 2 bases and J 3 bases, with 11 bases left between them. The CDR3 is made up of 13 amino acids. The germline gives CDR1 DFQATT, CDR2 SNEGSKA (reference sequence). CDR3 sequence: CSARSGANYEQYV. The CDR3, as DNA: TGCAGTGCTAGATCGGGGGCAAACTACGAGCAGTACGTC.

The V gene is TRBV25-1, the J gene TRBJ2-2; a weak D match, TRBD2 (5 bases). The CDR3 has 16 residues. V gave up 0 bases and J gave up 6 bases, with 14 bases separating them. Germline V CDR1 and CDR2: MGHDK, SYGVNS. In DNA form, the CDR3 reads TGTGCCAGCAGTGAATACCGGGGATATGGAGCCGGGGAGCTGTTTTTT. Protein sequence: CASSEYRGYGAGELFF.

This clonotype was recorded at least ten times. The rearrangement links TRBV7-2 to TRBJ2-7; possible D gene TRBD1, 6 bases. This CDR3 has 16 amino acids. Trimming pared 2 bases from V and 0 bases from J, leaving 14 bases between. Germline V gives CDR1 SGHTA, CDR2 FQGNSA. In DNA form, the CDR3 reads TGTGCCAGCAGCTTATCGTGGGACACGAGCTCCTACGAGCAGTACTTC. Translating gives CASSLSWDTSSYEQYF.

There are many counts of this clonotype. CDR3 sequence (DNA): TGTGCCAGCAAAGATCCGGGACTAGCGGGGGGGTTATCAGATACGCAGTATTTT. Translating it yields CASKDPGLAGGLSDTQYF. The chain has TRBV12-3 or TRBV12-4 and TRBJ2-3, with 16 bases identical to TRBD2. V lost 7 bases, J lost 4 bases, and 11 bases stayed unmatched. CDR3 size: 18 residues.

This clonotype was recorded a few times. The gene calls are TRBV18 and TRBJ1-1; 9 bases map to TRBD1. The CDR3 loop spans 16 amino acids. Germline V CDR1 and CDR2: KGHSH, LQKENI. V shed 3 bases and J 0 bases; nucleotides not matched to a gene: 5. This chain's CDR3 is CASSPAGQGMNTEAFF. The CDR3 bases are TGTGCCAGCTCACCTGCCGGACAGGGGATGAACACTGAAGCTTTCTTT.

This clonotype was counted a few times. The J gene is TRBJ2-1, the V gene TRBV10-3; TRBD1 matches 11 bases. Germline V gives CDR1 ENHRY, CDR2 SYGVKD. V lost 5 bases, J lost 0 bases, and 6 bases stayed unmatched. There are 17 residues in the CDR3. The CDR3 sequence: CAISSSGTGGSYNEQFF. CDR3 nucleotide sequence: TGTGCCATCAGTTCCTCCGGGACAGGGGGCTCCTACAATGAGCAGTTCTTC.

The genes are TRBV19 and TRBJ2-3; D is possibly TRBD2 (5 bases). With 6 bases removed from V and 2 bases from J, the gap between germline ends came to 12 bases. Germline V lookup: CDR1 LNHDA, CDR2 SQIVND (reference sequence). The CDR3 contains 14 residues. The CDR3 nucleotides read TGTGCCAGTAGAGTAGGACTTAACACAGATACGCAGTATTTT. Its translation is CASRVGLNTDTQYF. The whole variable domain, remainder taken from reference TRBV19 and TRBJ2-3, is DGGITQSPKYLFRKEGQNVTLSCEQNLNHDAMYWYRQDPGQGLRLIYYSQIVNDFQKGDIAEGYSVSREKKESFPLTVTSAQKNPTAFYLCASRVGLNTDTQYFGPGTRLTVL.

The V call is TRBV7-9, the J call TRBJ2-3; no clear D gene. This CDR3 region has 15 residues. Per germline, CDR1 SEHNR and CDR2 FQNEAQ (reference sequence). Trimming took 2 bases from V and 5 from J, leaving 14 bases between them. CDR3 sequence (DNA): TGTGCCAGCAGCTTACCAGAAGGAGAGATAGATACGCAGTATTTT. Translation gives CASSLPEGEIDTQYF.

In its sample, this clonotype was seen a few times. The chain is built from TRBV29-1 and TRBJ1-1; maybe TRBD1 (5 bases). The CDR3 is made up of 12 amino acids. Trimming stripped 6 bases from V and 1 base from J, with 9 bases between. Germline V gene data show CDR1 as SQVTM and CDR2 as ANQGSEA. The CDR3 loop reads CSVVGGNTEAFF. CDR3 DNA: TGCAGCGTCGTTGGGGGGAACACTGAAGCTTTCTTT.

The V gene is TRBV6-2 or TRBV6-3, the J gene TRBJ2-2, with D possibly being TRBD1 (6 bases). CDR3 length equals 15 residues. Germline V gene lookup returns CDR1 MNHEY and CDR2 SVGEGT. V lost 6 bases and J lost 3, with 14 bases in between. CDR3 in amino acids: CASSYTGFHTGELFF. The DNA for the CDR3 is TGTGCCAGCAGCTACACAGGGTTTCACACCGGGGAGCTGTTTTTT.

The chain combines TRBV5-1 with TRBJ2-2, with TRBD1 identical over 9 bases. The CDR3 sequence is 16 residues long. V gave up 0 bases and J gave up 4 bases; unmatched junction bases: 4. CDR1 and CDR2 (germline): SGHRS, YFSETQ. DNA of the CDR3: TGCGCCAGCAGCTTGGAGCCGGGACAGGGCACCGGGGAGCTGTTTTTT. This sequence encodes CASSLEPGQGTGELFF. Looking up the rest from reference TRBV5-1 and TRBJ2-2 gives the full variable domain: KAGVTQTPRYLIKTRGQQVTLSCSPISGHRSVSWYQQTPGQGLQFLFEYFSETQRNKGNFPGRFSGRQFSNSRSEMNVSTLELGDSALYLCASSLEPGQGTGELFFGEGSRLTVL.

CDR3 loop: CATSALDSYQPQHF. The CDR3 DNA sequence: TGTGCCACCAGTGCCCTGGACAGTTATCAGCCCCAGCATTTT. The chain is built from TRBV24-1 and TRBJ1-5; TRBD1 might be the D (6 bases). The CDR3 length is 14 residues. Trimming left V 5 bases short and J 5 bases short, with 12 bases between. CDR1 and CDR2 from the germline V gene are KGHDR and SFDVKD.